Presented here are 5 T cell receptor beta chains from one specimen sequenced in a study of blood T cell repertoires in COVID-19 (dated by TCRdb to 2019 to 2021). Library preparation was by the immunoSEQ multiplex PCR assay. Not all clones reach the TCRdb copy of this immuneACCESS table, which keeps in-frame sequences only. Checked studies attribute under half of the gap to unresolved V genes and leave the rest unexplained. The table for this sample lists a few hundred thousand clones; around four fifths of them were counted only once. Jointly, the top ten make up about 1.2% of the sample. The specimen sequenced was peripheral blood. Every receptor here comes from a woman in her forties or fifties with acute or convalescent COVID-19.

This clone came up a few times. The gene calls are TRBV10-1 and TRBJ1-2; 11 bases are a match to TRBD1. Germline CDR1 and CDR2: WNHNN and SYGVQD (reference sequence). The trim removed 8 bases at V and 4 bases at J, leaving 9 bases unmatched. The CDR3 contains 15 residues. The DNA for the CDR3 is TGCGCCAGCTATAGGACAGGGGGCGGAAGCTATGGCTACACCTTC. It codes for CASYRTGGGSYGYTF.

This chain links TRBV30 with TRBJ2-3, with 9 bases identical to TRBD2. This CDR3 comprises 15 residues. Germline V CDR1 and CDR2: GTSNPN, SVGIG (reference sequence). After removal of 4 bases from V and 8 bases from J, the junction contained 13 bases not matched to a gene. CDR3 residues: CAWTWGGGRVGTQYF. For the CDR3, the DNA is TGTGCCTGGACATGGGGTGGCGGGAGGGTTGGTACGCAGTATTTT.

This chain joins TRBV19 and TRBJ1-5; possibly TRBD1 for D (5 bases). This CDR3 has 15 amino acids. CDR1 LNHDA and CDR2 SQIVND come from the germline V gene (reference sequence). Trimming took off 7 bases at V and 1 base at J, with 14 bases between the two ends. The CDR3: CASTLGEGSNQPQHF. DNA of the CDR3: TGTGCCAGTACTTTGGGGGAGGGAAGCAATCAGCCCCAGCATTTT.

CDR3 amino acids: CASRAEGGVSGNTIYF. In nucleotides, the CDR3 is TGTGCCAGCAGAGCGGAGGGGGGGGTCTCTGGAAACACCATATATTTT. The chain joins TRBV2 to TRBJ1-3, with a tentative D call TRBD1 (6 bases). With 6 bases removed from V and 0 bases from J, the gap between germline ends came to 15 bases. The CDR3 contains 16 residues. The germline V gene has CDR1 SNHLY and CDR2 FYNNEI.

This chain links TRBV15 with TRBJ1-2, with TRBD1 matching 9 bases. Per germline, CDR1 LNHNV and CDR2 YYDKDF (reference sequence). J gave up 6 bases and V 4 bases, and 6 bases lay outside the gene matches. The CDR3 has 14 amino acids. The CDR3 sequence: CATSTRDRVNGYTF. The CDR3 DNA sequence: TGTGCCACCAGCACCCGGGACAGGGTAAATGGCTACACCTTC.